This T cell receptor beta chain was sequenced for a study of blood T cell repertoires in COVID-19. Study context: The study drew acute and convalescent COVID-19 samples from the United States, Italy and Spain. The cDNA or gDNA used as material had been derived from T cells, B-cell-depleted T cells, or PBMCs.

The CDR3 is 16 amino acids. Looked up from germline, CDR1 is SGDLS and CDR2 is YYNGEE. V shed 4 bases and J 6 bases; nucleotides not matched to a gene: 10. In the study's own analysis: Counts of nucleated cells, estimated from reference gene primer amplification, were obtained. The repertoire was sequenced with immunoSEQ multiplex PCR; TCRdb's copy has only in-frame clones and lacks some. That table gives V, J and clone size, and the DNA gave D and trimming. The data contain about 220,000 clones, about four fifths of them singletons. Living in about 25 US areas, the participants were between about 18 and 90 years of age.

The sequence was obtained from a woman between 40 and 50 years old with acute COVID-19. This chain joins TRBV9 and TRBJ2-2, with 9 bases fitting TRBD1. Material: PBMCs or T cells enriched from blood (not recorded which). CDR3 in amino acids: CASSQRQGGKPGELFF. CDR3 bases: TGTGCCAGCAGCCAACGACAGGGGGGAAAACCCGGGGAGCTGTTTTTT.